Presented here are 5 T cell receptor beta chains from one specimen sequenced in a study of molecular identifiers for immune sequencing clone quantification. TCRdb processed the PCR reads anew with MiXCR; each CDR3 protein has one entry. The table lists over 300,000 distinct CDR3 sequences, roughly a quarter of them singletons. Sequenced input: naive CD8+ T cells from blood, with Jurkat cell RNA spiked in. Subset given: FACS-sorted CD8+CD4-CCR7+CD45RA+ naive T cells. Receptor source: a human donor in good health. Some libraries in this study had Jurkat cell RNA spiked in.

This clonotype was seen ten or more times. The chain joins TRBV6-4 to TRBJ2-7; D gene uncertain. This CDR3 is 13 amino acids long. V lost 5 bases to trimming and J lost 6 bases, with 14 bases between them. Germline V gene data show CDR1 as MRHNA and CDR2 as SNTAGT. The CDR3 here is CASSPDALSEQYF. The CDR3 coding sequence is TGTGCCAGCAGTCCCGATGCCTTAAGCGAGCAGTACTTC.

This clonotype was seen a few times. This chain joins TRBV5-1 and TRBJ2-7; D possibly corresponds to TRBD1 (5 bases). The V and J ends lost 0 bases and 3 bases respectively, with 10 bases between them. The CDR3 has 14 amino acids. Germline CDR1 is SGHRS and CDR2 is YFSETQ. The chain's CDR3 is CASSLADSHYEQYF. The CDR3 DNA is TGCGCCAGCAGCTTGGCCGACAGCCACTACGAGCAGTACTTC.

This clonotype showed up just a few times. The CDR3, as DNA: TGTGCCACCAGTGATTTGACAGGTACAGAGACCCAGTACTTC. Protein sequence: CATSDLTGTETQYF. The chain couples TRBV24-1 to TRBJ2-5, with D perhaps TRBD1 (5 bases). The germline gives CDR1 KGHDR, CDR2 SFDVKD. CDR3 length: 14 residues. The V end was cut by 0 bases, the J end by 4 bases, with 8 bases between.

The sample holds many counts of this clonotype. This sequence joins TRBV14 and TRBJ2-7, with D perhaps assigned TRBD1 or TRBD2 (5 bases each). CDR3 length equals 13 residues. Trimming cost V 4 bases and J 6 bases, with 13 bases left between them. In germline, CDR1 is SGHDN, CDR2 FVKESK. The CDR3 DNA follows: TGTGCCAGCAGCCCGACCACGGGGCGCGAGCAGTACTTC. Protein sequence: CASSPTTGREQYF.

In nucleotides, the CDR3 is TGCAGTGCTAGAGTTCCCCGCCGGGCAGACGACTATGGCTACACCTTC. This encodes CSARVPRRADDYGYTF. The chain carries TRBV20-1 and TRBJ1-2; no clear D. With 1 base removed from V and 3 bases from J, the gap between germline ends came to 18 bases. Germline values: CDR1 DFQATT, CDR2 SNEGSKA (reference sequence). The CDR3 is made up of 16 amino acids.